These 14 T cell receptor beta chains were sequenced from one sample in a study of blood T cell repertoires in COVID-19. Clones were sequenced by immunoSEQ multiplex PCR, and TCRdb holds only the in-frame ones, with some missing. The profile shows approximately 280,000 clones, 88% of them singletons. The sample consisted of peripheral blood. The receptors come from a man younger than 30 with active or convalescent COVID-19.

V is TRBV6-5 and J is TRBJ1-1; the D gene is possibly TRBD1 (6 bases). The CDR3 is 15 residues long. Trimming left V 6 bases short and J 0 bases short, with 14 bases between. Germline V gene data show CDR1 as MNHEY and CDR2 as SVGAGI. The CDR3: CASRQDRLMNTEAFF. DNA of the CDR3: TGTGCCAGCAGGCAGGACAGACTGATGAACACTGAAGCTTTCTTT.

This chain links TRBV6-2 or TRBV6-3 with TRBJ1-5, with 12 nucleotides matching TRBD1. Germline CDR1 is MNHEY and CDR2 is SVGEGT. CDR3 length equals 16 residues. V lost 6 bases, J lost 4 bases, and 7 bases stayed unmatched. The DNA of the CDR3 is TGTGCCAGCAGCCCTCGGGACAGGGGGCAGAATCAGCCCCAGCATTTT. This sequence encodes CASSPRDRGQNQPQHF.

On this clone itself: Distinct nucleotide sequences in the sample also encode this CDR3. The chain uses TRBV9 and TRBJ2-7; the D gene is possibly TRBD1 (5 bases). V lost 2 bases to trimming and J lost 4 bases, with 10 bases between them. Germline V lookup: CDR1 SGDLS, CDR2 YYNGEE. The CDR3 length is 13 residues. The DNA of the CDR3 is TGTGCCAGCAGCGTGGAAGACAGTTACGAGCAGTACTTC. This encodes CASSVEDSYEQYF.

This clone was observed a single time. The chain recombines TRBV2 with TRBJ2-7; 13 bases agree with TRBD2. The germline gives CDR1 SNHLY, CDR2 FYNNEI. Germline trimming cut 8 bases from V and 2 bases from J; bases unmatched to any gene: 6. The CDR3 covers 15 residues. CDR3 residues: CASEPGLAGTYEQYF. The CDR3 DNA reads TGTGCCAGCGAACCGGGACTAGCGGGGACCTACGAGCAGTACTTC.

V usage is TRBV4-1 and J usage is TRBJ1-2, with 7 positions matching TRBD1. The trim removed 3 bases at V and 1 base at J, leaving 11 bases unmatched. CDR1 and CDR2 from the germline V gene are MGHRA and YSYEKL. The CDR3 is 17 residues long. The CDR3 region has the DNA TGCGCCAGCAGCCACGTCATCCGGGACAGTGTTAACTATGGCTACACCTTC. Its protein is CASSHVIRDSVNYGYTF.

The rearrangement links TRBV9 to TRBJ2-2; TRBD2 agrees at 11 bases. The V gene's germline CDR1 is SGDLS and CDR2 YYNGEE. J lost 4 bases, V lost 3 bases, and 5 bases had no gene match. The CDR3 is 16 amino acids. In nucleotides, the CDR3 is TGTGCCAGCAGCGAGTTAGCGGGGGGGATCACCGGGGAGCTGTTTTTT. It encodes CASSELAGGITGELFF.

The genes are TRBV5-5 and TRBJ1-1; D is unresolved. The CDR3 consists of 14 residues. Germline loops: CDR1 SGHKS, CDR2 YYEKEE (reference sequence). The germline V and J ends were trimmed by 5 bases and 2 bases, with 13 bases remaining between them. The DNA of the CDR3 is TGTGCCAGCAGGCCCGGTACAGAAAACACTGAAGCTTTCTTT. Amino acid sequence: CASRPGTENTEAFF. The complete variable domain, with remaining parts taken from reference TRBV5-5 and TRBJ1-1, reads DAGVTQSPTHLIKTRGQQVTLRCSPISGHKSVSWYQQVLGQGPQFIFQYYEKEERGRGNFPDRFSARQFPNYSSELNVNALLLGDSALYLCASRPGTENTEAFFGQGTRLTVV.

This chain links TRBV7-9 with TRBJ2-7, with 7 bases identical to TRBD1. Germline assignment: CDR1 SEHNR and CDR2 FQNEAQ (reference sequence). With V trimmed by 2 bases and J by 5 bases, 6 bases remained unmatched. The CDR3 loop spans 14 amino acids. DNA of the CDR3: TGTGCCAGCAGCTTAAGACAGGGCGCGGACGAGCAGTACTTC. Translating gives CASSLRQGADEQYF.

The rearrangement links TRBV9 to TRBJ1-4, with TRBD1 as a possible D gene (5 bases). This CDR3 has 15 residues. V was pared by 0 bases and J by 8 bases, with 14 bases between. In germline, CDR1 is SGDLS, CDR2 YYNGEE. The CDR3 sequence: CASSVDLGGREKLFF. For the CDR3, the DNA is TGTGCCAGCAGCGTAGACCTCGGGGGGAGGGAAAAACTGTTTTTT.

The rearrangement links TRBV5-1 to TRBJ2-3, with 11 bases matching TRBD2. This CDR3 contains 15 residues. Germline V gives CDR1 SGHRS, CDR2 YFSETQ. V lost 6 bases, J lost 5 bases, and 8 bases stayed unmatched. This CDR3 reads CASKTSGARVDTQYF. CDR3 in DNA: TGCGCCAGCAAGACTAGCGGGGCTAGGGTAGATACGCAGTATTTT.

The V call is TRBV2, the J call TRBJ2-5; 10 positions match TRBD1. The trim removed 4 bases at V and 5 bases at J, leaving 4 bases unmatched. The CDR3 is made up of 14 amino acids. The germline V gene has CDR1 SNHLY and CDR2 FYNNEI. The CDR3 spells CASSGTGGVETQYF. The CDR3 DNA reads TGTGCCAGCAGTGGGACAGGGGGGGTCGAGACCCAGTACTTC.

The V gene is TRBV29-1, the J gene TRBJ2-6; a weak D match, TRBD2 (6 bases). V was shortened by 6 bases and J by 4 bases, with 22 bases between the two germline ends. Germline V gives CDR1 SQVTM, CDR2 ANQGSEA. The CDR3 consists of 17 residues. The CDR3: CSVVGGSLGAGANVLTF. In DNA form, the CDR3 reads TGCAGCGTGGTTGGGGGGTCCTTAGGAGCCGGGGCCAACGTCCTGACTTTC.

The chain uses TRBV2 and TRBJ2-5; 8 bases fit TRBD2. Trimming removed 9 bases from V and 1 base from J; junction bases left unmatched: 10. Germline V gene data show CDR1 as SNHLY and CDR2 as FYNNEI. The CDR3 length is 15 residues. The DNA for the CDR3 is TGTGCCAGTGGGGGCTTCGCGGGGGGCCAAGAGACCCAGTACTTC. As protein: CASGGFAGGQETQYF. Looking up the rest from reference TRBV2 and TRBJ2-5 gives the full variable domain: EPEVTQTPSHQVTQMGQEVILRCVPISNHLYFYWYRQILGQKVEFLVSFYNNEISEKSEIFDDQFSVERPDGSNFTLKIRSTKLEDSAMYFCASGGFAGGQETQYFGPGTRLLVL.

The chain carries TRBV19 and TRBJ1-3, with no clear D. From germline, CDR1 is LNHDA and CDR2 SQIVND (reference sequence). With 3 bases removed from V and 0 bases from J, the gap between germline ends came to 9 bases. The length of the CDR3 is 15 residues. The CDR3 DNA follows: TGTGCCAGTAGTATCGGCGGCAGCTCTGGAAACACCATATATTTT. It is translated as CASSIGGSSGNTIYF.